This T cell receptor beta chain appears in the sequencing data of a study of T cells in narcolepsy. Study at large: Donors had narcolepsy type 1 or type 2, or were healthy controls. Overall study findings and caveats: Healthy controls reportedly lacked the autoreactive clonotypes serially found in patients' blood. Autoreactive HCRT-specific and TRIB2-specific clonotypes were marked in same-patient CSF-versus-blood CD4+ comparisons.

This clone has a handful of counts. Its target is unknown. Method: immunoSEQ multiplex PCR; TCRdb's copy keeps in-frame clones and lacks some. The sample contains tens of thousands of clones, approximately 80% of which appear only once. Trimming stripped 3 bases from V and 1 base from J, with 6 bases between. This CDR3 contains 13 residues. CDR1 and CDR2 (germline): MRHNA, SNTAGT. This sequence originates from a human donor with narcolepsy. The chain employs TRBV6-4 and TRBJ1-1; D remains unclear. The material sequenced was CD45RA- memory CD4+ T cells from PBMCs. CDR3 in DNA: TGTGCCAGCAGTGAGCGAACGAACACTGAAGCTTTCTTT. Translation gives CASSERTNTEAFF.